The 8 T cell receptor beta chains given below trace back to one sample, sequenced in a study of blood T cell repertoires in COVID-19 (dated by TCRdb to the early 2020s). The library was produced with the immunoSEQ multiplex PCR assay. This immuneACCESS table, as held by TCRdb, lists in-frame sequences with V and J called but not all clones. Of the missing ones, under half trace to an unresolved V gene in checked studies; the others have no known cause. In this sample the table shows approximately 250,000 clones, approximately 88% of which occur a single time. Roughly 10% of the sample rests with the top ten. Sequencing input: peripheral blood. All receptors derive from a woman aged 70-85 years with COVID-19, enrolled during active disease.

The J gene is TRBJ2-3, the V gene TRBV18; 9 bases agree with TRBD2. Germline assignment: CDR1 KGHSH and CDR2 LQKENI. V gave up 1 base and J gave up 3 bases; unmatched junction bases: 5. The CDR3 covers 16 residues. The CDR3 DNA is TGTGCCAGCTCACCACTTAGCGGGAGATTGACAGATACGCAGTATTTT. This encodes CASSPLSGRLTDTQYF.

This chain joins TRBV30 and TRBJ1-1; no definite D call. The CDR3 runs 12 residues. Germline loops: CDR1 GTSNPN, CDR2 SVGIG (reference sequence). Trimming shortened V by 5 bases and J by 1 base, and 8 bases separated the two germline ends. CDR3 DNA: TGTGCCTGGGAAAGAGAGAACACTGAAGCTTTCTTT. Amino acid sequence: CAWERENTEAFF. Filled out from reference TRBV30 and TRBJ1-1, the complete variable domain reads SQTIHQWPATLVQPVGSPLSLECTVEGTSNPNLYWYRQAAGRGLQLLFYSVGIGQISSEVPQNLSASRPQDRQFILSSKKLLLSDSGFYLCAWERENTEAFFGQGTRLTVV.

V gene TRBV7-9 combines with J gene TRBJ1-1; 9 bases are shared with TRBD1. Per germline, CDR1 SEHNR and CDR2 FQNEAQ (reference sequence). Unmatched junction bases numbered 5, after V lost 5 bases and J lost 1 base. The CDR3 has 15 amino acids. Written as DNA, the CDR3 is TGTGCCAGCAGCGGCCGACAGGGGGGGAACACTGAAGCTTTCTTT. Translation: CASSGRQGGNTEAFF.

J is TRBJ2-2 and V is TRBV4-3; perhaps TRBD1 as D (5 bases). With 0 bases removed from V and 4 bases from J, the gap between germline ends came to 9 bases. This CDR3 spans 15 amino acids. In germline, CDR1 is LGHNA, CDR2 YSLEER. CDR3 amino acids: CASSQEFDSTGELFF. CDR3 sequence (DNA): TGCGCCAGCAGCCAAGAGTTTGACAGCACCGGGGAGCTGTTTTTT.

The gene calls are TRBV7-9 and TRBJ1-1, with TRBD1 as a possible D gene (5 bases). CDR3 size: 13 residues. Between the trimmed V and J ends, which lost 7 bases and 7 bases, there was a span of 16 bases. Germline assignment: CDR1 SEHNR and CDR2 FQNEAQ (reference sequence). Here the CDR3 DNA reads TGTGCCAGCATCAAAGTGGAGGGGAGTGAAGCTTTCTTT. It codes for CASIKVEGSEAFF.

The genes are TRBV21-1 and TRBJ1-5; the table names TRBD1, a call not compared with the DNA. TRBV21-1 is a listed pseudogene. CDR3 length equals 18 residues. The CDR3 sequence is CASSKLAPTDRVGQPQHF. CDR3 in DNA: TGTGCCAGCAGCAAGTTGGCTCCTACCGACAGGGTGGGTCAGCCCCAGCATTTT.

The chain employs TRBV5-1 and TRBJ2-1, with TRBD1 matching 7 bases. With V trimmed by 4 bases and J by 3 bases, 7 bases remained unmatched. The CDR3 has 15 residues. Germline assignment: CDR1 SGHRS and CDR2 YFSETQ. Here the CDR3 reads CASSIDRVNYNEQFF. The DNA of the CDR3 is TGCGCCAGCAGCATAGACAGGGTAAACTACAATGAGCAGTTCTTC.

This chain uses TRBV5-4 with TRBJ1-2; 7 bases match TRBD1. The CDR3 length is 13 residues. Germline CDR1 and CDR2: SGHNT and YYREEE (reference sequence). Losses at the gene ends were 3 bases for V and 5 bases for J; bases not matched to a gene: 4. The CDR3 DNA sequence: TGTGCCAGCAGCTCTGACAGGGCTTATGGCTACACCTTC. Translation: CASSSDRAYGYTF. The whole variable domain, filled in from reference TRBV5-4 and TRBJ1-2, reads ETGVTQSPTHLIKTRGQQVTLRCSSQSGHNTVSWYQQALGQGPQFIFQYYREEENGRGNFPPRFSGLQFPNYSSELNVNALELDDSALYLCASSSDRAYGYTFGSGTRLTVV.